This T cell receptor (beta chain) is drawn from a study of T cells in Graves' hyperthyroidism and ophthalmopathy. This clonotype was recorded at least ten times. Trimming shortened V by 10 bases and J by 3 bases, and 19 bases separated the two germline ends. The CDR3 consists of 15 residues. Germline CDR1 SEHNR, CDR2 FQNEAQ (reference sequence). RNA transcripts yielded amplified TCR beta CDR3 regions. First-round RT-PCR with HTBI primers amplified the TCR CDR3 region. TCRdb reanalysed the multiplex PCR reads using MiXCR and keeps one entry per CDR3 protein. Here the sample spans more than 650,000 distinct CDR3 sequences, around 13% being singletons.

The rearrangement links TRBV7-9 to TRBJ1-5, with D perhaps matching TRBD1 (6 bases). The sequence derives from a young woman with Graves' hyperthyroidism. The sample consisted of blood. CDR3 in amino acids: CATSRGAGFNQPQHF. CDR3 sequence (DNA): TGTGCCACCTCCCGGGGGGCAGGTTTCAATCAGCCCCAGCATTTT.